Listed here are 20 T cell receptor beta chains from one sample, sequenced in a study of blood T cell repertoires in COVID-19. Using immunoSEQ multiplex PCR, the repertoire was profiled, and TCRdb retains in-frame clones only, with some absent. The table shows around 180,000 clones, with approximately 80% occurring only once. What was sequenced was peripheral blood. All receptors derive from a human donor in a cohort sampled during active COVID-19.

The rearrangement uses TRBV5-1 and TRBJ2-7; D is perhaps TRBD2 (7 bases). This CDR3 region has 17 residues. V was cut by 1 base and J by 2 bases, with 19 bases left in between. In germline, CDR1 is SGHRS, CDR2 YFSETQ. This chain's CDR3 is CASSLRVGGQVPYEQYF. In nucleotides, the CDR3 is TGCGCCAGCAGCTTGAGGGTCGGGGGGCAGGTCCCCTACGAGCAGTACTTC.

J is TRBJ2-7 and V is TRBV6-1; 7 positions agree with TRBD2. The germline V gene encodes CDR1 MNHNS and CDR2 SASEGT. CDR3 size: 14 residues. The ends lost 0 bases at V and 6 bases at J; junction bases unmatched: 5. CDR3 amino acids: CASSEAAGSPEQYF. CDR3 sequence (DNA): TGTGCCAGCAGTGAAGCAGCGGGATCCCCCGAGCAGTACTTC.

The rearrangement uses TRBV6-2 or TRBV6-3 and TRBJ2-7; 9 bases are shared with TRBD2. CDR3 length equals 15 residues. J was trimmed by 2 bases and V by 2 bases; bases with no gene match: 4. Looked up from germline, CDR1 is MNHEY and CDR2 is SVGEGT. The CDR3 DNA reads TGTGCCAGCAGTTACGGACTAGCGTCGACCTACGAGCAGTACTTC. Its protein is CASSYGLASTYEQYF.

This sequence joins TRBV2 and TRBJ1-4; D might be TRBD1 (5 bases). CDR3 length: 16 residues. Between the trimmed V and J ends, which lost 7 bases and 6 bases, there was a span of 21 bases. Germline V lookup: CDR1 SNHLY, CDR2 FYNNEI. The CDR3 DNA follows: TGTGCCAGCAAAGTCATGGGGCCAGGGTGGGATGAAAAACTGTTTTTT. This sequence encodes CASKVMGPGWDEKLFF.

J is TRBJ2-2 and V is TRBV29-1; 8 positions match TRBD1. The V gene's germline CDR1 is SQVTM and CDR2 ANQGSEA. J gave up 3 bases and V 1 base, and 10 bases lay outside the gene matches. There are 17 residues in the CDR3. DNA of the CDR3: TGCAGCGTTGAAGGGTCTCGGACAGGGAGGTACACCGGGGAGCTGTTTTTT. Its translation: CSVEGSRTGRYTGELFF.

This clone was counted between two and nine times. The chain employs TRBV28 and TRBJ2-5; D possibly corresponds to TRBD1 (5 bases). V was cut by 1 base and J by 5 bases, with 17 bases left in between. Per the germline V gene, CDR1 is MDHEN and CDR2 is SYDVKM. This CDR3 comprises 16 residues. CDR3 sequence (DNA): TGTGCCAGCAGTTTATCCCCAGCCAGGGTGGGGGAGACCCAGTACTTC. It encodes CASSLSPARVGETQYF.

The chain is built from TRBV7-9 and TRBJ1-5; D is perhaps TRBD1 (6 bases). Trimming took off 3 bases at V and 4 bases at J, with 16 bases between the two ends. This CDR3 is 16 amino acids long. Per the germline V gene, CDR1 is SEHNR and CDR2 is FQNEAQ (reference sequence). In nucleotides, the CDR3 is TGTGCCAGCAGCTTGCAACATCCCAGGGGAAATCAGCCCCAGCATTTT. As protein: CASSLQHPRGNQPQHF.

This clone came up once. V and J are TRBV10-2 and TRBJ2-1; 9 bases are a match to TRBD2. The J segment lost 5 bases and the V segment lost 7 bases, leaving 9 bases of the junction unmatched. The CDR3 sequence is 15 residues long. Germline V gene lookup returns CDR1 WSHSY and CDR2 SAAADI. The CDR3 nucleotides read TGCGCCAGCACCCTAGGGGGCGGGAGGGACAATGAGCAGTTCTTC. Translation gives CASTLGGGRDNEQFF.

The rearrangement uses TRBV27 and TRBJ2-6; D may be TRBD1 (6 bases). Germline assignment: CDR1 MNHEY and CDR2 SMNVEV (reference sequence). V lost 3 bases, J lost 1 base, and 13 bases lay in between. The CDR3 is 17 residues long. The CDR3 here is CASSFEGVPSGANVLTF. In DNA, the CDR3 is TGTGCCAGCAGTTTCGAGGGGGTTCCATCTGGGGCCAACGTCCTGACTTTC.

This chain links TRBV28 with TRBJ1-2; D is unresolved. This CDR3 has 13 amino acids. Germline V gene lookup returns CDR1 MDHEN and CDR2 SYDVKM. Between the trimmed V and J ends, which lost 5 bases and 4 bases, there was a span of 11 bases. Here the CDR3 reads CASSLEVFYGYTF. The CDR3 DNA follows: TGTGCCAGCAGTCTGGAGGTGTTCTATGGCTACACCTTC.

The chain uses TRBV3-1 (or the pseudogene TRBV3-2) and TRBJ2-7, with a possible D match to TRBD2 (6 bases). Per germline, CDR1 LGHDT and CDR2 YNNKEL (reference sequence). V lost 0 bases and J lost 4, with 10 bases in between. The length of the CDR3 is 14 residues. The CDR3 protein is CASSQDLRGYEQYF. CDR3 sequence (DNA): TGTGCCAGCAGCCAAGATCTGCGGGGTTACGAGCAGTACTTC.

The table lists this clone with a few counts. V gene TRBV7-3 combines with J gene TRBJ2-1; no clear D. Germline CDR1 is SGHTA and CDR2 is FQGTGA. The CDR3 length is 12 residues. V was trimmed by 5 bases and J by 9 bases, leaving 11 bases between them. In nucleotides, the CDR3 is TGTGCCAGCAGCCCAGTGCGCGGTGAGCAGTTCTTC. Its translation: CASSPVRGEQFF.

V gene TRBV4-3 combines with J gene TRBJ2-7; TRBD1 matches 7 bases. Germline V gives CDR1 LGHNA, CDR2 YSLEER. The V gene end was trimmed by 0 bases and the J gene end by 1 base; junction bases not matched to a gene: 3. This CDR3 has 15 residues. The CDR3 reads CASSQEVQGSYEQYF. CDR3 sequence (DNA): TGCGCCAGCAGCCAAGAGGTACAGGGGTCCTACGAGCAGTACTTC.

The CDR3 sequence is CASSAQDRNNNYGYTF. As DNA, the CDR3 is TGTGCCAGCAGCGCCCAAGACAGGAATAATAACTATGGCTACACCTTC. The chain employs TRBV9 and TRBJ1-2; a possible D gene is TRBD1 (6 bases). Germline V gene data show CDR1 as SGDLS and CDR2 as YYNGEE. Trimming shortened V by 3 bases and J by 1 base, and 16 bases separated the two germline ends. The CDR3 runs to 16 residues.

The chain couples TRBV15 to TRBJ2-2; maybe TRBD2 (7 bases). Per germline, CDR1 LNHNV and CDR2 YYDKDF (reference sequence). The CDR3 has 17 amino acids. V dropped 5 bases and J dropped 0 bases, with 16 bases sitting between them. This CDR3 reads CATSPRGGGPNTGELFF. CDR3 bases: TGTGCCACCAGCCCTCGAGGGGGGGGTCCGAACACCGGGGAGCTGTTTTTT.

V is TRBV7-6 and J is TRBJ1-1, with no clear D. From germline, CDR1 is SGHVS and CDR2 FNYEAQ. The CDR3 consists of 12 residues. Trimming removed 4 bases at V and 5 bases at J, with 8 bases between. CDR3 bases: TGTGCCAGCAGCTCTTCCGGGACTGAAGCTTTCTTT. Its protein is CASSSSGTEAFF.

The rearrangement joins TRBV3-1 (or the pseudogene TRBV3-2) to TRBJ2-7; 10 positions agree with TRBD1. Germline lookup yields CDR1 LGHDT and CDR2 YNNKEL (reference sequence). J lost 9 bases, V lost 0 bases, and 5 bases had no gene match. The CDR3 has 14 amino acids. For the CDR3, the DNA is TGTGCCAGCAGCCAAGAGACAGGGGGCAAGGGGCAGTACTTC. Its protein product is CASSQETGGKGQYF.

The CDR3 region is CASSPYRARGYGYTF. The CDR3 coding sequence is TGTGCCAGCAGCCCTTACAGGGCCCGGGGCTATGGCTACACCTTC. The chain links TRBV7-2 to TRBJ1-2; D is perhaps TRBD1 (6 bases). The CDR3 spans 15 residues. The germline CDR1 and CDR2 sequences are SGHTA and FQGNSA. V gave up 5 bases and J gave up 4 bases, with 17 bases separating them.

The chain uses TRBV27 and TRBJ2-3; D uncertain. The CDR3 runs to 14 residues. The ends were cut back, 7 bases at V and 5 bases at J, with 16 bases in the middle. CDR1 and CDR2 (germline): MNHEY, SMNVEV (reference sequence). The CDR3 sequence: CASTRLGVGDTQYF. CDR3 DNA sequence: TGTGCCAGCACCCGCCTAGGAGTTGGAGATACGCAGTATTTT.

The V call is TRBV9, the J call TRBJ2-3, with TRBD2 identical over 7 bases. CDR3 length equals 14 residues. The ends lost 0 bases at V and 4 bases at J; junction bases unmatched: 2. Germline V CDR1 and CDR2: SGDLS, YYNGEE. In DNA, the CDR3 is TGTGCCAGCAGCGTAGGACTAGCCCCAGATACGCAGTATTTT. It is translated as CASSVGLAPDTQYF.